The present TCR beta chain was sequenced within a study of shared T cell receptors in the human thymus. Germline V gene lookup returns CDR1 SGDLS and CDR2 YYNGEE. V dropped 4 bases and J dropped 5 bases, with 18 bases sitting between them. CDR3 length: 15 amino acids. Data came from immunoSEQ multiplex PCR; TCRdb stores just in-frame clones and leaves some out. The sample has roughly 660,000 clones; around 87% are singletons. This sample was shared with a second study, whose subject was human thymus T cells.

This sequence joins TRBV9 and TRBJ2-5, with a possible D match to TRBD1 (5 bases). The TCR comes from a boy under three years old with a congenital heart defect. Sample: thymocytes. CDR3 in amino acids: CASSPLADNGETQYF. The CDR3 coding sequence is TGTGCCAGCAGCCCTCTGGCGGACAACGGGGAGACCCAGTACTTC. Variable domain in full (rest from reference TRBV9 and TRBJ2-5): DSGVTQTPKHLITATGQRVTLRCSPRSGDLSVYWYQQSLDQGLQFLIQYYNGEERAKGNILERFSAQQFPDLHSELNLSSLELGDSALYFCASSPLADNGETQYFGPGTRLLVL.